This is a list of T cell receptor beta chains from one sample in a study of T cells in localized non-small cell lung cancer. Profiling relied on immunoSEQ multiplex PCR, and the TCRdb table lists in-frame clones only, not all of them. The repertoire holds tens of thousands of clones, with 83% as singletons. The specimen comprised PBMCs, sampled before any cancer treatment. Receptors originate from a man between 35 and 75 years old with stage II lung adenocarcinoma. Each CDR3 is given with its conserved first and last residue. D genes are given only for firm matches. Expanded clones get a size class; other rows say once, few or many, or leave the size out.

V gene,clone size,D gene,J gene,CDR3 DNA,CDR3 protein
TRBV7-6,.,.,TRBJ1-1,TGTGCCAGCAGCCGCGCAGGAAGCCCTGAAGCTTTCTTT,CASSRAGSPEAFF
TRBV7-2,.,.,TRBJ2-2,TGTGCCAGCAGCCGACCGGGCGGGGAGCTGTTTTTT,CASSRPGGELFF
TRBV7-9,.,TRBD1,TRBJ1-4,TGTGCCAGCAGCCTCCCATGTGGGACAGGGAACGCAACTAATGAAAAACTGTTTTTT,CASSLPCGTGNATNEKLFF
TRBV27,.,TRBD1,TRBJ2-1,TGTGCCAGCAGTTTGGACAGGGGCTCCTACAATGAGCAGTTCTTC,CASSLDRGSYNEQFF
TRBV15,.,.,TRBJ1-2,TGTGCCACCAGCAGAGGGAGTGGTAACTATGGCTACACCTTC,CATSRGSGNYGYTF
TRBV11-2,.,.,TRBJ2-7,TGTGCCAGCAGCTGGGCCTACGAGCAGTACTTC,CASSWAYEQYF
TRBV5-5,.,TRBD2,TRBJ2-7,TGTGCCAGCAGCTTGTCTAGCGGTACCTCCTACGAGCAGTACTTC,CASSLSSGTSYEQYF
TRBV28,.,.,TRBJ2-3,TGTGCCAGCACGGAGGCCCACACAGATACGCAGTATTTT,CASTEAHTDTQYF
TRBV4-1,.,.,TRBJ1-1,TGCGCCAGCAGCCAAGAGGGGCCTCCGGTGGCGAGAACTGAAGCTTTCTTT,CASSQEGPPVARTEAFF
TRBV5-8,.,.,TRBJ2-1,TGTGCCAGCAGCCACATACGGGTTCAAGGGAATGAGCAGTTCTTC,CASSHIRVQGNEQFF
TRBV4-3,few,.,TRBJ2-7,TGCGCCAGCAGCCAGTCTGCTAGCCTCGTCAACGAGCAGTACTTC,CASSQSASLVNEQYF
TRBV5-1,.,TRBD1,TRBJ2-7,TGCGCCAGCAGCTTGAGGTCCGGGACAGGGGACTACGAGCAGTACTTC,CASSLRSGTGDYEQYF
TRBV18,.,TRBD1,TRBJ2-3,TGTGCCAGCTCCGACTGGACAGGAGGAGCAGATACGCAGTATTTT,CASSDWTGGADTQYF
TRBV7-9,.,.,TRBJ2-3,TGTGCCAGCGGACGACAGGTTAGCACAGATACGCAGTATTTT,CASGRQVSTDTQYF
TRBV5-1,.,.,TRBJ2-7,TGCGCCAGCAGCCCAGGGGGGGGAGACGAGCAGTACTTC,CASSPGGGDEQYF
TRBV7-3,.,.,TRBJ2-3,TGTGCCAGCAGCCCTCAGGGAACTAGCACAGATACGCAGTATTTT,CASSPQGTSTDTQYF
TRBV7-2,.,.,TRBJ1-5,TGTGCCAGCAGCCCCTGGGCCTTGGGCAATCAGCCCCAGCATTTT,CASSPWALGNQPQHF
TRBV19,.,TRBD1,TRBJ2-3,TGTGCCAGTAGTATGGGGACAGGATCCACAGATACGCAGTATTTT,CASSMGTGSTDTQYF
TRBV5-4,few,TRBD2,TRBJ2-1,TGTGCCAGCAGCAACCAAGCGGGGGGTTACAATGAGCAGTTCTTC,CASSNQAGGYNEQFF
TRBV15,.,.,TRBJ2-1,TGTGCCACCAGCAGAGATAGTTTTGAGCAGTTCTTC,CATSRDSFEQFF
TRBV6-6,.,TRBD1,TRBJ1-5,TGTGCCAGCAGTGACGGGACAGGAGATCAGCCCCAGCATTTT,CASSDGTGDQPQHF
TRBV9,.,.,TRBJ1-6,TGTGCCAGCAGCGTAGACGTGGGCTCTCCCCTCCACTTT,CASSVDVGSPLHF
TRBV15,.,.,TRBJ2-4,TGTGCCACCAGCAGAGGGACCATTCAGTACTTC,CATSRGTIQYF
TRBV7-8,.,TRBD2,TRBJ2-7,TGTGCCAGCAGCCTGACTAGCGGGAGCTACGAGCAGTACTTC,CASSLTSGSYEQYF
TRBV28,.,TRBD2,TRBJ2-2,TGTGCCAGCAGTTACCTAGCGGGAGTGGGAAACACCGGGGAGCTGTTTTTT,CASSYLAGVGNTGELFF
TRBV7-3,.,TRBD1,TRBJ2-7,TGTGCCAGCAGCCAGGACAGGGACCAGTACTTC,CASSQDRDQYF
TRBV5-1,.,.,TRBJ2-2,TGCGCCAGCAGCTATAACCATAACACCGGGGAGCTGTTTTTT,CASSYNHNTGELFF
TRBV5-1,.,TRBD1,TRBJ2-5,TGCGCCAGCAGCTCCGGACAGGGCCAAGAGACCCAGTACTTC,CASSSGQGQETQYF
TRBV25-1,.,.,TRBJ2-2,TGTGCCAGCAGTAGAGGTTGGGGCGGGGAGCTGTTTTTT,CASSRGWGGELFF
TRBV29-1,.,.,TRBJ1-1,TGCAGCGTTGGGGAAGTGAACACTGAAGCTTTCTTT,CSVGEVNTEAFF
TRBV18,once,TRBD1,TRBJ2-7,TGTGCCAGCTCACCGACACAGGGGATAAACGAGCAGTACTTC,CASSPTQGINEQYF
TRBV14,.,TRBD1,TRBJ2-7,TGTGCCAGCAGCCAGATGACAGGGGGGTACGAGCAGTACTTC,CASSQMTGGYEQYF
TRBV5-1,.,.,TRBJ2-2,TGCGCCAGCAGCCTCCGGGGCTTCACCGGGGAGCTGTTTTTT,CASSLRGFTGELFF
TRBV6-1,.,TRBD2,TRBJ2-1,TGTGCCAGCAATTCCGGGACTAGCGTTTACAATGAGCAGTTCTTC,CASNSGTSVYNEQFF
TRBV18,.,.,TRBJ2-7,TGTGCCAGCTCACTTAAACAGGGAGAAAATGAGTACTTC,CASSLKQGENEYF
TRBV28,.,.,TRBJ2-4,TGTGCCAGCAGTTTAGGAGTGGGAAACATTCAGTACTTC,CASSLGVGNIQYF
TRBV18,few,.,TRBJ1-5,TGTGCCAGCTCACCAAGGGAAGGGAACAATCAGCCCCAGCATTTT,CASSPREGNNQPQHF
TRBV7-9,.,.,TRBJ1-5,TGTGCCAGCAGCACATGGACGGAAAATGAGCCCCAGCATTTT,CASSTWTENEPQHF
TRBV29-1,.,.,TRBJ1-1,TGCAGCGTCGCCCAAGCACCGGGGAGCACTGAAGCTTTCTTT,CSVAQAPGSTEAFF
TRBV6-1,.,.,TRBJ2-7,TGTGCCAGCAGCGCTAATTGGGGGGATGAGCAGTACTTC,CASSANWGDEQYF
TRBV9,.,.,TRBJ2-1,TGTGCCAGCAGCCCCCGGGGGAGCTACAATGAGCAGTTCTTC,CASSPRGSYNEQFF
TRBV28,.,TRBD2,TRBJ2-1,TGTGCCAGCAGTTCGGGACTAGCGGGAGGCAGGGAGCAGTTCTTC,CASSSGLAGGREQFF
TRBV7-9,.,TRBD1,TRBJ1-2,TGTGCCAGCAGCGAAGGACAGGTCAATGGCTACACCTTC,CASSEGQVNGYTF
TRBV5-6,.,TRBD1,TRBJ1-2,TGTGCCAGCAGCTCCGGGACAGGAGACGACTACACCTTC,CASSSGTGDDYTF
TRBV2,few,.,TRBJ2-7,TGTGCCAGCACCCAGGGGTCGGGGGCTAGGTACGAGCAGTACTTC,CASTQGSGARYEQYF